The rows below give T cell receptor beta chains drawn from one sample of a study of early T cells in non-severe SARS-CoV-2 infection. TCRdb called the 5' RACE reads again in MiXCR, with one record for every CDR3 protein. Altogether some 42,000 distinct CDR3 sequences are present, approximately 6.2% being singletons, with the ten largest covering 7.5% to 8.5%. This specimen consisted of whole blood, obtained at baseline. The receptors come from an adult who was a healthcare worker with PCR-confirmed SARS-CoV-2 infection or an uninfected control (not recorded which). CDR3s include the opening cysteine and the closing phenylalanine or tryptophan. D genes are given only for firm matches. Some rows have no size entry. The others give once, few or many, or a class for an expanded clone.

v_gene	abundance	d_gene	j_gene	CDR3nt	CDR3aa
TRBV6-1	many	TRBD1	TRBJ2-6	TGTGCCAGCAGTGACCGGGACAGAACCTCTGGGGCCAACGTCCTGACTTTC	CASSDRDRTSGANVLTF
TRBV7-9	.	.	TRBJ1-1	TGTGCCAGCAGTCGAGCGACAAAACTACTTGAAGCTTTCTTT	CASSRATKLLEAFF
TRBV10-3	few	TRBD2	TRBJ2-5	TGTGCCATCAGCCGGGGGGGGCCAGAAGAGACCCAGTACTTC	CAISRGGPEETQYF
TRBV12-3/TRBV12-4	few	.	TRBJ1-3	TGTGCCAGCAGTTTAAGGGGGGCAACTGGAAACACCATATATTTT	CASSLRGATGNTIYF
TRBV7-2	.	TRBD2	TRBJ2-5	TGTGCCAGCAGCCATGGACTAGCGTGGGGACAAGAGACCCAGTACTTC	CASSHGLAWGQETQYF
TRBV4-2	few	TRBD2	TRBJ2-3	TGTGCCAGCAGCCAAGATCCGCCGGGGGGGCCAAGGAATACGCAGTATTTT	CASSQDPPGGPRNTQYF
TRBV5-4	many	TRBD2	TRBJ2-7	TGTGCCAGCAGCACCATAGCGGGGTCCTCCTACGAGCAGTACTTC	CASSTIAGSSYEQYF
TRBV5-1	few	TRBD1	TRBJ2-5	TGCGCCAGCAGCGCAGACAGGGAAGAGACCCAGTACTTC	CASSADREETQYF
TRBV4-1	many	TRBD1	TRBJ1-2	TGCGCCAGCAGCCAAGGGACAGGGACATCTGGCTACACCTTC	CASSQGTGTSGYTF
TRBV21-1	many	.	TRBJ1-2	TGTGCCAGCAGCAAGACGGGACCCAACTATGGCTACACCTTC	CASSKTGPNYGYTF
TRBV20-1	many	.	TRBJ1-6	TGCAGTGCTAGTCCTGGGGCAGGGATTAATTCACCCCTCCACTTT	CSASPGAGINSPLHF
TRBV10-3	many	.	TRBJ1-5	TGTGCCACCCAAAACGCTCAGGGGACGTATCAGCCCCAGCATTTT	CATQNAQGTYQPQHF
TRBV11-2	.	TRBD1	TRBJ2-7	TGTGCCAGCAGCTTTGATAGGACAGGGGCCTACGAGCAGTACTTC	CASSFDRTGAYEQYF
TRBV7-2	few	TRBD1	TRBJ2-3	TGTGCCAGCAGCGAGACAGGGTTTCAGACAGATACGCAGTATTTT	CASSETGFQTDTQYF
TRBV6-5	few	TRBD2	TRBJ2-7	TGTGCCAGCTCCCTTAGCGGGGGGGCGTTCTACGAGCAGTACTTC	CASSLSGGAFYEQYF
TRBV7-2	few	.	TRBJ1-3	TGTGCCAGCAGCTCCCAGAGGGACACCATATATTTT	CASSSQRDTIYF
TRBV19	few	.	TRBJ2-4	TGTGCCAGTCGTGAGGACCGCAGGGACATTCAGTACTTC	CASREDRRDIQYF
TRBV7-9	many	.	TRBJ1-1	TGTGCCAGCAGCCCACAGGGCGCCACTGAAGCTTTCTTT	CASSPQGATEAFF
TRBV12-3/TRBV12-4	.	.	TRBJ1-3	TGTGCCAGCAGTTTTCCCGGGGACACCATATATTTT	CASSFPGDTIYF
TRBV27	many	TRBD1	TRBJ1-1	TGTGCCAGCAAAACGGGACAGTACACTGAAGCTTTCTTT	CASKTGQYTEAFF
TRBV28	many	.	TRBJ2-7	TGTGCCAGCAGCCCGGGACTGAGAGAGCAGTACTTC	CASSPGLREQYF
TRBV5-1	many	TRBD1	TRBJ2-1	TGCGCCAGCAGCTTGGATGGACAGGGAAATGAGCAGTTCTTC	CASSLDGQGNEQFF
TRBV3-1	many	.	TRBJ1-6	TGTGCCAGCACACAGGGTTGGAATTCACCCCTCCACTTT	CASTQGWNSPLHF
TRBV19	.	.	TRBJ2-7	TGTGCCAGTAGTCCCCACGGGGGCTCGTACGAGCAGTACTTC	CASSPHGGSYEQYF
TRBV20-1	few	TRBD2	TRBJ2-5	TGCAGTGCTAGACTAGCGGGGGCCTACCAAGAGACCCAGTACTTC	CSARLAGAYQETQYF
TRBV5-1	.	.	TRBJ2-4	TGCGCCAGCAGCTTGGTGTCAGGGGGGAAAAACATTCAGTACTTC	CASSLVSGGKNIQYF
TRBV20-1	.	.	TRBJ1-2	TGCAGTGCTGAGGACAGTGCCAACTATGGCTACACCTTC	CSAEDSANYGYTF
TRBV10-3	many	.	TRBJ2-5	TGTGCCATCAGTGAGGAAGTAGCCTTCGGGACCCAGTACTTC	CAISEEVAFGTQYF
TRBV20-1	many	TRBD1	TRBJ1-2	TGCAGTGCTAGACCGACAGGGGAGTACTATGGCTACACCTTC	CSARPTGEYYGYTF
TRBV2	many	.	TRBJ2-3	TGTGCCAGCAGTCGGTCGCAGGGGTGGACAGATACGCAGTATTTT	CASSRSQGWTDTQYF
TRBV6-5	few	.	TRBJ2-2	TGTGCCAGCAGTCCTCCGTGGGGCGGGGAGCTGTTTTTT	CASSPPWGGELFF
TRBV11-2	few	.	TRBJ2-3	TGTGCCAGCAGCAAGCTTAGCACAGATACGCAGTATTTT	CASSKLSTDTQYF
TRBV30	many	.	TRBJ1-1	TGTGCCTGGAGTAGTGGGCCGAACACTGAAGCTTTCTTT	CAWSSGPNTEAFF
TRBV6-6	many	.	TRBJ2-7	TGTGCCAGCAGTTACTCGCGCGAGCAGTACTTC	CASSYSREQYF
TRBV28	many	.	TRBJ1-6	TGTGCCAGCAGTCCGGGACACGGACGTTCACCCCTCCACTTT	CASSPGHGRSPLHF
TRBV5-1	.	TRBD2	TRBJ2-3	TGCGCCAGCAGCCTGGGACTAGATCGCGGCACAGATACGCAGTATTTT	CASSLGLDRGTDTQYF
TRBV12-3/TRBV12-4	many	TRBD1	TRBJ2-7	TGTGCCAGCACCCTCCGGGGACAGAGCTTGTCCGAGCAGTACTTC	CASTLRGQSLSEQYF
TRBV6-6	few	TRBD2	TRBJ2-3	TGTGCCAGCAGTTACACCGAAGCGGGGTACAGCACAGATACGCAGTATTTT	CASSYTEAGYSTDTQYF
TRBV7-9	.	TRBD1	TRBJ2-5	TGTGCCAGCAGACGCGGACAGGGAACAGCGGAGACCCAGTACTTC	CASRRGQGTAETQYF
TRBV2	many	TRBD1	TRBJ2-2	TGTGCCAGCAGGAAAGGGACAGCGAACACCGGGGAGCTGTTTTTT	CASRKGTANTGELFF
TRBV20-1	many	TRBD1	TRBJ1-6	TGCAGTGCCCTACCGACAGGGGGTGATTCACCCCTCCACTTT	CSALPTGGDSPLHF